These 24 T cell receptor beta chains originate from one sample sequenced in a study of shared clonotypes between healthy human individuals. The data were produced by immunoSEQ multiplex PCR, yet TCRdb's version contains in-frame clones alone and is incomplete. The profile shows 400,000 to 550,000 clones, around three quarters of them singletons. The source material was PBMCs. Every receptor here comes from a woman between 40 and 50 years old in good health. Some clones in this sample may be carry-over from other donors' samples.

The J gene is TRBJ2-1, the V gene TRBV18, with 12 bases lining up with TRBD2. J lost 9 bases, V lost 3 bases, and 9 bases had no gene match. This CDR3 has 16 amino acids. Germline V gives CDR1 KGHSH, CDR2 LQKENI. In DNA form, the CDR3 reads TGTGCCAGCTCACCGCCCCGACTAGCGGGAGTTACTGAGCAGTTCTTC. This gives the protein CASSPPRLAGVTEQFF.

The V call is TRBV19, the J call TRBJ1-1; TRBD1 matches 9 bases. Per the germline V gene, CDR1 is LNHDA and CDR2 is SQIVND (reference sequence). Losses at the gene ends were 7 bases for V and 4 bases for J; bases not matched to a gene: 7. The CDR3 loop spans 14 amino acids. This CDR3 is CASKPRTGVTEAFF. The DNA for the CDR3 is TGTGCCAGTAAACCCCGGACAGGGGTCACTGAAGCTTTCTTT.

V is TRBV28 and J is TRBJ2-7; 11 bases agree with TRBD1. CDR3 length: 15 amino acids. Unmatched junction bases numbered 8, after V lost 6 bases and J lost 4 bases. Germline CDR1 reads MDHEN; CDR2 reads SYDVKM. CDR3 protein: CASRKVGQGGYEQYF. CDR3 sequence (DNA): TGTGCCAGCAGGAAGGTGGGACAGGGGGGATACGAGCAGTACTTC. Together with reference TRBV28 and TRBJ2-7, the CDR3 gives the full variable domain: DVKVTQSSRYLVKRTGEKVFLECVQDMDHENMFWYRQDPGLGLRLIYFSYDVKMKEKGDIPEGYSVSREKKERFSLILESASTNQTSMYLCASRKVGQGGYEQYFGPGTRLTVT.

Notes on this clone: Within the sample, other DNA sequences also encode this same CDR3. This chain joins TRBV2 and TRBJ2-7; unclear D gene. The CDR3 is made up of 12 amino acids. CDR1 is SNHLY and CDR2 is FYNNEI in the germline V gene. The ends were cut back, 1 base at V and 2 bases at J, with 3 bases in the middle. CDR3: CASSEGPYEQYF. The CDR3 nucleotides read TGTGCCAGCAGTGAAGGCCCCTACGAGCAGTACTTC.

V is TRBV7-3 and J is TRBJ2-7; 8 bases are shared with TRBD2. The CDR3 extends over 21 amino acids. V shed 1 base and J 6 bases; nucleotides not matched to a gene: 26. Germline CDR1 SGHTA, CDR2 FQGTGA. The CDR3 protein is CASSLKSIFPGSSGRWCEQYF. DNA of the CDR3: TGTGCCAGCAGCTTAAAATCCATATTTCCTGGCTCAAGCGGGAGATGGTGCGAGCAGTACTTC.

This chain connects TRBV30 to TRBJ1-6; D not resolved. Per the germline V gene, CDR1 is GTSNPN and CDR2 is SVGIG (reference sequence). The CDR3 runs 16 residues. Trimming cost V 3 bases and J 0 bases, with 12 bases left between them. CDR3 bases: TGTGCCTGGAGGACCAGCGGAGCCTCCTATAATTCACCCCTCCACTTT. As protein: CAWRTSGASYNSPLHF.

The chain is built from TRBV6-5 and TRBJ2-7, with a tentative D call TRBD2 (5 bases). This CDR3 has 12 amino acids. V was pared by 6 bases and J by 3 bases, with 9 bases between. Germline CDR1 and CDR2: MNHEY and SVGAGI. DNA of the CDR3: TGTGCCAGCAGCCCTACTAGCTACGAGCAGTACTTC. It translates to CASSPTSYEQYF.

In nucleotides, the CDR3 is TGTGCCAGCAGAACCTTCCGGGACACTGAAGCTTTCTTT. The encoded protein is CASRTFRDTEAFF. The chain has TRBV6-5 and TRBJ1-1; D gene unclear. Trimming removed 6 bases from V and 3 bases from J, with 11 bases in between. This CDR3 region has 13 residues. Germline CDR1 MNHEY, CDR2 SVGAGI.

The chain carries TRBV6-5 and TRBJ2-2; D gene ambiguous. CDR1 and CDR2 (germline): MNHEY, SVGAGI. The CDR3 runs 12 residues. V was trimmed by 6 bases and J by 7 bases, leaving 9 bases between them. The CDR3 coding sequence is TGTGCCAGCAGGGTAGACCGCGGGGAGCTGTTTTTT. Translation gives CASRVDRGELFF.

V usage is TRBV7-2 and J usage is TRBJ2-7; 7 nucleotides match TRBD2. V trimming: 1 base; J trimming: 4 bases; junction bases outside the gene matches: 10. This CDR3 is built from 16 residues. Looked up from germline, CDR1 is SGHTA and CDR2 is FQGNSA. CDR3 DNA sequence: TGTGCCAGCAGCTTAGATTTGCCGGGGGGTCTTTACGAGCAGTACTTC. Its translation is CASSLDLPGGLYEQYF.

J is TRBJ2-3 and V is TRBV7-2; 15 bases line up with TRBD2. The CDR3 sequence is 17 residues long. Germline V gene sequence: CDR1 SGHTA, CDR2 FQGNSA. V was pared by 5 bases and J by 6 bases, with 9 bases of the junction left unmatched. CDR3 nucleotides: TGTGCCAGCAGCCCCCGGACTAGCGGGAGGGCGGGGGATACGCAGTATTTT. Translation gives CASSPRTSGRAGDTQYF.

In regard to this clone: A far larger clone is one nucleotide away, so this likely arose from a read error. Distinct nucleotide sequences in the sample also encode this CDR3. The V and J genes are TRBV30 and TRBJ1-2; D is unclear. Germline CDR1 reads GTSNPN; CDR2 reads SVGIG (reference sequence). The CDR3 has 14 residues. CDR3 nucleotide sequence: TGTGCCTGGAGTGTCGGGCCTTCCTTCTATGGTTACACCTTC. Its translation: CAWSVGPSFYGYTF.

The rearrangement links TRBV4-3 to TRBJ2-1, with D unclear. CDR3 length: 16 amino acids. Germline-derived CDR1 and CDR2 are LGHNA and YSLEER. Trimming took off 0 bases at V and 5 bases at J, with 14 bases between the two ends. CDR3: CASSQDLTAPNNEQFF. CDR3 in DNA: TGCGCCAGCAGCCAAGACTTAACAGCGCCAAACAATGAGCAGTTCTTC.

In its sample, this clone was seen once. This chain connects TRBV18 to TRBJ2-3, with TRBD2 matching 7 bases. CDR3 size: 16 residues. The germline V gene encodes CDR1 KGHSH and CDR2 LQKENI. Germline trimming cut 2 bases from V and 2 bases from J; bases unmatched to any gene: 7. CDR3 amino acids: CASSPSTSLATDTQYF. CDR3 nucleotides: TGTGCCAGCTCACCATCGACTAGCCTGGCCACAGATACGCAGTATTTT. Complete variable domain (other parts from reference TRBV18 and TRBJ2-3): NAGVMQNPRHLVRRRGQEARLRCSPMKGHSHVYWYRQLPEEGLKFMVYLQKENIIDESGMPKERFSAEFPKEGPSILRIQQVVRGDSAAYFCASSPSTSLATDTQYFGPGTRLTVL.

This rearrangement joins TRBV6-5 to TRBJ1-1, with D perhaps matching TRBD1 (6 bases). The CDR3 is made up of 15 amino acids. Germline CDR1 reads MNHEY; CDR2 reads SVGAGI. V dropped 6 bases and J dropped 1 base, with 15 bases sitting between them. DNA for the CDR3: TGTGCCAGCAGGGTAGACAGGCGAGGGAACACTGAAGCTTTCTTT. Its translation: CASRVDRRGNTEAFF.

Only one count was recorded for this clone. V usage is TRBV5-6 and J usage is TRBJ1-3, with a weak D call TRBD1 (5 bases). Germline V gene lookup returns CDR1 SGHDT and CDR2 YYEEEE. Trimming pared 6 bases from V and 2 bases from J, leaving 9 bases between. The CDR3 spans 13 residues. The CDR3 loop is CASNRGPGNTIYF. The CDR3 bases are TGTGCCAGCAACCGGGGCCCTGGAAACACCATATATTTT.

The chain employs TRBV27 and TRBJ2-7; 10 bases align to TRBD1. V lost 5 bases, J lost 4 bases, and 2 bases stayed unmatched. From germline, CDR1 is MNHEY and CDR2 SMNVEV (reference sequence). The CDR3 contains 13 residues. The CDR3 coding sequence is TGTGCCAGCAGTCGGGACAGGGGATACGAGCAGTACTTC. It specifies CASSRDRGYEQYF.

CDR3 loop: CASSPEGLAGPYNEQFF. As DNA, the CDR3 is TGTGCCAGCAGCCCGGAGGGACTAGCGGGACCCTACAATGAGCAGTTCTTC. The rearrangement uses TRBV13 and TRBJ2-1; 13 positions agree with TRBD2. Germline V lookup: CDR1 PRHDT, CDR2 FYEKMQ (reference sequence). V dropped 5 bases and J dropped 2; count of bases not matched to a gene: 6. The CDR3 sequence is 17 residues long. Full variable domain (missing parts from reference TRBV13 and TRBJ2-1): AAGVIQSPRHLIKEKRETATLKCYPIPRHDTVYWYQQGPGQDPQFLISFYEKMQSDKGSIPDRFSAQQFSDYHSELNMSSLELGDSALYFCASSPEGLAGPYNEQFFGPGTRLTVL.

The rearrangement uses TRBV28 and TRBJ2-3, with TRBD1 identical over 7 bases. CDR3 length: 15 residues. With V trimmed by 6 bases and J by 2 bases, 8 bases remained unmatched. CDR1 and CDR2 (germline): MDHEN, SYDVKM. DNA of the CDR3: TGTGCCAGCAGCCCCCGGACAGGCAACACAGATACGCAGTATTTT. Its translation is CASSPRTGNTDTQYF.

This clone was found many times. The chain is built from TRBV6-4 and TRBJ2-3; the D gene is possibly TRBD1 (5 bases). CDR3 length: 15 residues. The V end lost 2 bases, the J end lost 1 base, and 10 bases lay between the germline ends. Per the germline V gene, CDR1 is MRHNA and CDR2 is SNTAGT. CDR3 nucleotide sequence: TGTGCCAGCAGTGACGGAATAGGGGGCACAGATACGCAGTATTTT. It is translated as CASSDGIGGTDTQYF.

This chain uses TRBV6-5 with TRBJ1-5; TRBD1 is a possible D gene (5 bases). Trimming left V 5 bases short and J 7 bases short, with 15 bases between. This CDR3 comprises 14 residues. CDR1 is MNHEY, CDR2 SVGAGI, per germline. CDR3 sequence (DNA): TGTGCCAGCAGTCGGGACCTGGTAGGGCAGCCCCAGCATTTT. Translated, it gives CASSRDLVGQPQHF.

The V gene is TRBV7-6, the J gene TRBJ2-1; 9 bases are shared with TRBD2. In germline, CDR1 is SGHVS, CDR2 FNYEAQ. CDR3 length: 16 residues. The V gene end was trimmed by 1 base and the J gene end by 7 bases; junction bases not matched to a gene: 8. CDR3 sequence reads: CASSLEDGGRGNEQFF. DNA for the CDR3: TGTGCCAGCAGCTTAGAGGATGGCGGGAGGGGAAATGAGCAGTTCTTC. The variable domain in full, with the rest retrieved from reference TRBV7-6 and TRBJ2-1, is GAGVSQSPRYKVTKRGQDVALRCDPISGHVSLYWYRQALGQGPEFLTYFNYEAQQDKSGLPNDRFSAERPEGSISTLTIQRTEQRDSAMYRCASSLEDGGRGNEQFFGPGTRLTVL.

A few counts support this clone. The V gene is TRBV29-1, the J gene TRBJ1-3; D is ambiguous. Germline V gives CDR1 SQVTM, CDR2 ANQGSEA. This CDR3 contains 12 residues. The ends were cut back, 4 bases at V and 0 bases at J, with 4 bases in the middle. In nucleotides, the CDR3 is TGCAGCGTTGCCCACTCTGGAAACACCATATATTTT. Translated, it gives CSVAHSGNTIYF.

V is TRBV28 and J is TRBJ2-7, with 13 bases that match TRBD2. The J segment lost 2 bases and the V segment lost 2 bases, leaving 3 bases of the junction unmatched. CDR3 length: 16 amino acids. CDR1 MDHEN and CDR2 SYDVKM come from the germline V gene. CDR3 bases: TGTGCCAGCAGTTTACTGACTAGCGGGAGGACCTACGAGCAGTACTTC. The encoded protein is CASSLLTSGRTYEQYF.